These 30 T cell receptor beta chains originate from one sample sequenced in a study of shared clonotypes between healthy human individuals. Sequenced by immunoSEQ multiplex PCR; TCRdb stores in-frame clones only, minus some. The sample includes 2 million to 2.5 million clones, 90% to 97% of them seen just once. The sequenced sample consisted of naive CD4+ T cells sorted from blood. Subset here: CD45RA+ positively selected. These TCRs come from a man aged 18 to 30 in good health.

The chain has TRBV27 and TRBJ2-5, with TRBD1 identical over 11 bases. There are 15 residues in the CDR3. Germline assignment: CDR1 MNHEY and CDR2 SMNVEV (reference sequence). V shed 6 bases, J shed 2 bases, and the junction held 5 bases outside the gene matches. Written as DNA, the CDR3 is TGTGCCAGCAGCCCCGGGACAGGGGGACAAGAGACCCAGTACTTC. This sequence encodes CASSPGTGGQETQYF.

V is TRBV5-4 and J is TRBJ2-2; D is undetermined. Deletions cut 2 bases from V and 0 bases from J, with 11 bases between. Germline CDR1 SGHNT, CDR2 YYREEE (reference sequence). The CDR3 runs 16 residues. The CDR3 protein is CASSFFADTNTGELFF. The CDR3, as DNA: TGTGCCAGCAGCTTTTTTGCGGATACGAACACCGGGGAGCTGTTTTTT.

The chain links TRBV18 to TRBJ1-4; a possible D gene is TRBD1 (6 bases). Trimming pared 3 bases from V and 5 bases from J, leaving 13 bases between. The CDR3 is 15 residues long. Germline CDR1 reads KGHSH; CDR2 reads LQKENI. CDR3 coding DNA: TGTGCCAGCTCACCGGTGCAGGGGTGGAATGAAAAACTGTTTTTT. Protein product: CASSPVQGWNEKLFF.

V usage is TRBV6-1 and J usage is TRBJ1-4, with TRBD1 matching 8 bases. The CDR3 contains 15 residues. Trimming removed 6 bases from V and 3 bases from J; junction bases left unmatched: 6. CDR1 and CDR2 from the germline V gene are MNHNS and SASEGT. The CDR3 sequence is CASRSTGGSNEKLFF. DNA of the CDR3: TGTGCCAGCAGGTCCACAGGGGGTTCTAATGAAAAACTGTTTTTT.

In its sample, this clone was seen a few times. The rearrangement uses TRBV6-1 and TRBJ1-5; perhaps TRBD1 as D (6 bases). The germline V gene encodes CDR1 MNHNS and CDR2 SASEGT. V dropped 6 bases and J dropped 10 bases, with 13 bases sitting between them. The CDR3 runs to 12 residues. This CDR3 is CASSPGAQPQHF. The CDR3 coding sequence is TGTGCCAGCAGCCCGGGGGCCCAACCCCAGCATTTT.

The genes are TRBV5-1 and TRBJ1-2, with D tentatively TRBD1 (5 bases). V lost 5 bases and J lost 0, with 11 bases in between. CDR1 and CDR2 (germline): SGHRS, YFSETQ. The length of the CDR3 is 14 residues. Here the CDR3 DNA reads TGCGCCAGCAGTTCCCGGGGGGCTAACTATGGCTACACCTTC. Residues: CASSSRGANYGYTF.

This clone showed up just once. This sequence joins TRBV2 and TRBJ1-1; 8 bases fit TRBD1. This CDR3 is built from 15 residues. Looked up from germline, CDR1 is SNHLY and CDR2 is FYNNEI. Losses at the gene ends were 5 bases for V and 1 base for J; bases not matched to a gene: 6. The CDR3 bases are TGTGCCAGCAGTACCCAGGGGGCTTCGAACACTGAAGCTTTCTTT. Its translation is CASSTQGASNTEAFF.

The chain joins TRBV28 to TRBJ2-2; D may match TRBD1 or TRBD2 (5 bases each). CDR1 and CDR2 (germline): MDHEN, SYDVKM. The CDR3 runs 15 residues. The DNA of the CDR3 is TGTGCAGGCAGACCTGGGACGGATCCCCACGGGGAGCTGTTTTTT. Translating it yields CAGRPGTDPHGELFF.

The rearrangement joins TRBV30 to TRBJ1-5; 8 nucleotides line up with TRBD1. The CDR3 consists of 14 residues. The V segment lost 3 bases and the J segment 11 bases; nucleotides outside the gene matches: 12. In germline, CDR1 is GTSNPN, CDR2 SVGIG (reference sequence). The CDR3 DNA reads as TGTGCCTGGAGCCTGGGACAGGCGGGGGCAGCCCAGCATTTT. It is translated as CAWSLGQAGAAQHF. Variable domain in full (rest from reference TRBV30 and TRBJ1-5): SQTIHQWPATLVQPVGSPLSLECTVEGTSNPNLYWYRQAAGRGLQLLFYSVGIGQISSEVPQNLSASRPQDRQFILSSKKLLLSDSGFYLCAWSLGQAGAAQHFGDGTRLSIL.

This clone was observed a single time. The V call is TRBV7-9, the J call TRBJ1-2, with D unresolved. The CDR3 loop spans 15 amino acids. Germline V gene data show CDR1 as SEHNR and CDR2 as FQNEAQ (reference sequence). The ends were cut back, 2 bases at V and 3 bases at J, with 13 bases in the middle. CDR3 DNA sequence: TGTGCCAGCAGCTTAAAGGCAGGTACAGACTATGGCTACACCTTC. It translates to CASSLKAGTDYGYTF.

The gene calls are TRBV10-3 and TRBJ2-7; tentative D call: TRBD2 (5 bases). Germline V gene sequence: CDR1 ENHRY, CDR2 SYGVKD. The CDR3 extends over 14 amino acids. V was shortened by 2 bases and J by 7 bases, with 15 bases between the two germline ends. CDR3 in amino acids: CAISEGGGRGEQYF. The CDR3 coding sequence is TGTGCCATCAGTGAGGGAGGTGGGAGAGGTGAGCAGTACTTC.

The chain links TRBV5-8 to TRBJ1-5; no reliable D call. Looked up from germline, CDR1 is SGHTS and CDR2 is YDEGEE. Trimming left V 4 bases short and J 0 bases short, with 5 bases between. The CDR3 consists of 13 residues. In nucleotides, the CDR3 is TGTGCCAGCAGCCTTCTTAGCAATCAGCCCCAGCATTTT. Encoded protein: CASSLLSNQPQHF.

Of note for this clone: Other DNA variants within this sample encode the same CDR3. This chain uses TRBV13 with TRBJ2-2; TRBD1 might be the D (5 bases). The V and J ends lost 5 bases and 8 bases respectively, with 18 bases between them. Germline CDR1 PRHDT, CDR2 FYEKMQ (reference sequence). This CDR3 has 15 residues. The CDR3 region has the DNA TGTGCCAGCAGCAAGCAGGGCCCGGCGGCGGGGGAGCTGTTTTTT. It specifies CASSKQGPAAGELFF.

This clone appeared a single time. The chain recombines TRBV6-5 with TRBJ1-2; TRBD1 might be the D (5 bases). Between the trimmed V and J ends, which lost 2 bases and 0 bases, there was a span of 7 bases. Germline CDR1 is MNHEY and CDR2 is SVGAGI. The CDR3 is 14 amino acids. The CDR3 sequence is CASSYRRANYGYTF. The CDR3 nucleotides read TGTGCCAGCAGTTACCGCAGGGCTAACTATGGCTACACCTTC.

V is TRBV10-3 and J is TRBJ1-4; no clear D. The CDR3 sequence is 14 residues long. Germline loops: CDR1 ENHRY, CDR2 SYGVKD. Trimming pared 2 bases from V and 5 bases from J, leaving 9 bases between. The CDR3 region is CAISEPPMNEKLFF. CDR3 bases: TGTGCCATCAGTGAGCCTCCTATGAATGAAAAACTGTTTTTT.

The CDR3 DNA follows: TGTGCCAGCAGCAAGAACATGCAAGGCTATGGCTACACCTTC. Its protein is CASSKNMQGYGYTF. The V gene is TRBV7-3, the J gene TRBJ1-2, with D unclear. The CDR3 is 14 amino acids. Between the trimmed V and J ends, which lost 5 bases and 4 bases, there was a span of 14 bases. The germline V gene has CDR1 SGHTA and CDR2 FQGTGA.

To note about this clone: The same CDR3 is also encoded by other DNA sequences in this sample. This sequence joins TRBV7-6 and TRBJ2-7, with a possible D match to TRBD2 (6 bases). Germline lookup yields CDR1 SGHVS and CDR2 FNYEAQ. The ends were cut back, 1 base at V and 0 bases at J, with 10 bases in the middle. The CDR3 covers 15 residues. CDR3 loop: CASSLGGGASYEQYF. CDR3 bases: TGTGCCAGCAGCTTAGGAGGCGGGGCCTCCTACGAGCAGTACTTC.

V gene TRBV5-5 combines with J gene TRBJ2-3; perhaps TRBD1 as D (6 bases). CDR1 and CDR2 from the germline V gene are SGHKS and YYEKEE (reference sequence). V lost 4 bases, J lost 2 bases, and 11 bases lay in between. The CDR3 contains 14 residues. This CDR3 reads CASSPGQLTDTQYF. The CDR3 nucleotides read TGTGCCAGCAGCCCTGGACAGCTCACAGATACGCAGTATTTT.

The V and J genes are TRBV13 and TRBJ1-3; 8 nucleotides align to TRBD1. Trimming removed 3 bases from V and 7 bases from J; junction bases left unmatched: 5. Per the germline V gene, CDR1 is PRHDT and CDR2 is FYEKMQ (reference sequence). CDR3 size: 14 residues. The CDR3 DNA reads TGTGCCAGCAGCTTCCTCAGGGGGCCGAACACCATATATTTT. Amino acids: CASSFLRGPNTIYF.

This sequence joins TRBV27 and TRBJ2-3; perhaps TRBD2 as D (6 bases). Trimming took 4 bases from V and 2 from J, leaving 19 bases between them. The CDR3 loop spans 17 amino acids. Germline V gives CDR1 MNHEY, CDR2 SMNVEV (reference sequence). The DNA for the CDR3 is TGTGCCAGCAGTTACCTTTCCTCCGGCGGGATCACAGATACGCAGTATTTT. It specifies CASSYLSSGGITDTQYF.

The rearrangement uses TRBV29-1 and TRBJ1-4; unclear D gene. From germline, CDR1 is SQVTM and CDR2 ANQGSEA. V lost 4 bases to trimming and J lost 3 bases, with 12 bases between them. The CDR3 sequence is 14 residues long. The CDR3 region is CSVAHSMANEKLFF. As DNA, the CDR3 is TGCAGCGTTGCTCATTCGATGGCTAATGAAAAACTGTTTTTT.

DNA for the CDR3: TGTGCCAGCTCACCACCGATAGGAGCAGGGGGATACAATGAGCAGTTCTTC. It yields the protein CASSPPIGAGGYNEQFF. V usage is TRBV18 and J usage is TRBJ2-1, with 7 nucleotides matching TRBD1. The CDR3 spans 17 residues. Germline lookup yields CDR1 KGHSH and CDR2 LQKENI. The V and J ends lost 0 bases and 4 bases, in that order; junction bases with no gene match: 9.

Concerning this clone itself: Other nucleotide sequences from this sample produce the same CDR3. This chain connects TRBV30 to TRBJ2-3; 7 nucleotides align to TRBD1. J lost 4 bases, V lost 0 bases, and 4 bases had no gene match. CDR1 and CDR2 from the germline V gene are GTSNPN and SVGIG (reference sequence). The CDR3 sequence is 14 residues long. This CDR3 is CAWSVGRGPDTQYF. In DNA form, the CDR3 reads TGTGCCTGGAGTGTTGGTAGGGGGCCAGATACGCAGTATTTT.

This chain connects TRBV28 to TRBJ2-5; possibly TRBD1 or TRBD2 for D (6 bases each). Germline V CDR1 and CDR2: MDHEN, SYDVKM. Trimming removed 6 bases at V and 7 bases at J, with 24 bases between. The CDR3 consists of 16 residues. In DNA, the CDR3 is TGTGCCAGCAGCCTTCGGAGTCCGGGGGCGGGCCGGACCCAGTACTTC. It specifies CASSLRSPGAGRTQYF.

Written as DNA, the CDR3 is TGTGCCAGTGGGACTACAAGTTATAGCAATCAGCCCCAGCATTTT. This sequence encodes CASGTTSYSNQPQHF. The chain recombines TRBV19 with TRBJ1-5; D is perhaps TRBD1 (5 bases). The germline V gene has CDR1 LNHDA and CDR2 SQIVND (reference sequence). With 8 bases removed from V and 0 bases from J, the gap between germline ends came to 14 bases. This CDR3 has 15 amino acids.

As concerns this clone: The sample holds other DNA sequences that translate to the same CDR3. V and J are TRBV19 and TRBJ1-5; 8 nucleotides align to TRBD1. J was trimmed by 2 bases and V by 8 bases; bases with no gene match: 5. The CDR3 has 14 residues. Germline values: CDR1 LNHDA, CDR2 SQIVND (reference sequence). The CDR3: CASSEQGGNQPQHF. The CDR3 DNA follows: TGTGCCAGTTCTGAACAGGGGGGCAATCAGCCCCAGCATTTT.

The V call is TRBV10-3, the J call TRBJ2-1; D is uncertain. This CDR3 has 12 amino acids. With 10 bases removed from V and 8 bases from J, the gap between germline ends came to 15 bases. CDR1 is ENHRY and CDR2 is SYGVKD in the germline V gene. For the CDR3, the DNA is TGTGCCACCGCCTGGGGTGGGGATGAGCAGTTCTTC. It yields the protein CATAWGGDEQFF.

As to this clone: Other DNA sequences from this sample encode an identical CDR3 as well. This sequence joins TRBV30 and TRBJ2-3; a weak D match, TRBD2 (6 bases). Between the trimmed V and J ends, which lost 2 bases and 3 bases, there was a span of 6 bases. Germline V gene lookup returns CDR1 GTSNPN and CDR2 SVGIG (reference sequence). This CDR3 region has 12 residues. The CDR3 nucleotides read TGTGCCTGGAGTCGGGGGACAGATACGCAGTATTTT. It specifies CAWSRGTDTQYF.

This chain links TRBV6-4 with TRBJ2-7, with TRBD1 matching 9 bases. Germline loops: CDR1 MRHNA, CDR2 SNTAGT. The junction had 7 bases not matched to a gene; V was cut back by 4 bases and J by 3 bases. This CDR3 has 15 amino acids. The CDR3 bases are TGTGCCAGCAGTGCCCAGACAGGGGGGGGCTACGAGCAGTACTTC. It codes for CASSAQTGGGYEQYF.

Here the CDR3 reads CASSSYGTGNQPQHF. CDR3 coding DNA: TGTGCCAGCAGCTCCTACGGGACCGGAAATCAGCCCCAGCATTTT. The rearrangement uses TRBV5-6 and TRBJ1-5, with D possibly TRBD1 on 5 matching bases. The CDR3 has 15 residues. Germline V gene sequence: CDR1 SGHDT, CDR2 YYEEEE. Trimming stripped 3 bases from V and 4 bases from J, with 14 bases between.